Listed below are T cell receptor beta chains from one sample, sequenced in a study of shared clonotypes between healthy human individuals. The method was immunoSEQ multiplex PCR; TCRdb's version includes in-frame clones alone and lacks a portion of them. Here the sample spans approximately 740,000 clones, 85% to 95% being singletons. What was sequenced was naive CD8+ T cells sorted from blood. These receptors originate from a man younger than 45 in good health. Both conserved end residues are part of each CDR3. The D gene is left open where the match is weak. Only part of the rows carry a size: once, few, many, or a class if the clone is expanded.

d_gene: TRBD2; j_gene: TRBJ2-3; abundance: once; v_gene: TRBV15; CDR3aa: CATSSNKLAENTDTQYF; CDR3nt: TGTGCCACCAGCAGTAACAAACTAGCGGAAAACACAGATACGCAGTATTTT
d_gene: -; j_gene: TRBJ1-1; abundance: -; v_gene: TRBV2; CDR3aa: CASNVNTEAFF; CDR3nt: TGTGCCAGCAATGTGAACACTGAAGCTTTCTTT
d_gene: -; j_gene: TRBJ2-3; abundance: -; v_gene: TRBV6-1; CDR3aa: CASSDRARGATDTQYF; CDR3nt: TGTGCCAGCAGTGACCGAGCGCGAGGGGCCACAGATACGCAGTATTTT
d_gene: -; j_gene: TRBJ2-3; abundance: -; v_gene: TRBV6-5; CDR3aa: CASSHSGSTDTQYF; CDR3nt: TGTGCCAGCAGCCATAGCGGCAGCACAGATACGCAGTATTTT
d_gene: -; j_gene: TRBJ2-1; abundance: -; v_gene: TRBV5-1; CDR3aa: CASSLVPGTQYNEQFF; CDR3nt: TGCGCCAGCAGCTTGGTACCTGGGACGCAATACAATGAGCAGTTCTTC
d_gene: TRBD2; j_gene: TRBJ2-7; abundance: -; v_gene: TRBV27; CDR3aa: CASSLSWGGLYEQYF; CDR3nt: TGTGCCAGCAGTTTATCCTGGGGGGGTTTGTACGAGCAGTACTTC
d_gene: -; j_gene: TRBJ2-7; abundance: -; v_gene: TRBV4-2; CDR3aa: CASSQVPRGAGEQYF; CDR3nt: TGTGCCAGCAGCCAAGTCCCCAGGGGGGCTGGCGAGCAGTACTTC
d_gene: -; j_gene: TRBJ2-7; abundance: -; v_gene: TRBV2; CDR3aa: CASNGPPRPIYEQYF; CDR3nt: TGTGCCAGCAACGGTCCGCCTCGCCCTATCTACGAGCAGTACTTC
d_gene: TRBD2; j_gene: TRBJ2-1; abundance: -; v_gene: TRBV14; CDR3aa: CASSQRLAGVYEQFF; CDR3nt: TGTGCCAGCAGTCAAAGACTAGCGGGAGTGTATGAGCAGTTCTTC
d_gene: -; j_gene: TRBJ2-1; abundance: -; v_gene: TRBV7-2; CDR3aa: CASSLHMGGTRVNEQFF; CDR3nt: TGTGCCAGCAGCTTACACATGGGAGGTACGAGAGTCAATGAGCAGTTCTTC
d_gene: -; j_gene: TRBJ1-1; abundance: once; v_gene: TRBV2; CDR3aa: CASSDTGTGSTEAFF; CDR3nt: TGTGCCAGCAGTGACACAGGGACTGGCAGCACTGAAGCTTTCTTT
d_gene: -; j_gene: TRBJ2-7; abundance: -; v_gene: TRBV9; CDR3aa: CASSVGSNYEQYF; CDR3nt: TGTGCCAGCAGCGTAGGATCAAACTACGAGCAGTACTTC
d_gene: TRBD2; j_gene: TRBJ2-3; abundance: -; v_gene: TRBV25-1; CDR3aa: CASSSGTIRTDTQYF; CDR3nt: TGTGCCAGCAGTTCCGGGACTATACGCACAGATACGCAGTATTTT
d_gene: -; j_gene: TRBJ2-7; abundance: few; v_gene: TRBV4-1; CDR3aa: CASSQGSAGTTYEQYF; CDR3nt: TGCGCCAGCAGCCAAGGGTCGGCGGGAACCACCTACGAGCAGTACTTC
d_gene: TRBD1; j_gene: TRBJ1-4; abundance: -; v_gene: TRBV7-8; CDR3aa: CASSSPGTEFEKLFF; CDR3nt: TGTGCCAGCAGCTCCCCCGGGACAGAATTTGAAAAACTGTTTTTT
d_gene: TRBD1; j_gene: TRBJ1-1; abundance: -; v_gene: TRBV13; CDR3aa: CASSPQSGQGMFPDPRKSNTEAFF; CDR3nt: TGTGCCAGCAGCCCTCAGTCGGGACAGGGGATGTTCCCAGACCCCCGGAAGTCCAACACTGAAGCTTTCTTT
d_gene: -; j_gene: TRBJ1-5; abundance: -; v_gene: TRBV10-3; CDR3aa: CAISDLGLGQPQHF; CDR3nt: TGTGCCATCAGTGACTTAGGGCTAGGTCAGCCCCAGCATTTT
d_gene: -; j_gene: TRBJ2-3; abundance: -; v_gene: TRBV9; CDR3aa: CASSVGGRSHDTQYF; CDR3nt: TGTGCCAGCAGCGTAGGGGGGAGATCCCACGATACGCAGTATTTT
d_gene: -; j_gene: TRBJ1-3; abundance: -; v_gene: TRBV7-9; CDR3aa: CASSPFNSGNTIYF; CDR3nt: TGTGCCAGCAGCCCCTTCAACTCTGGAAACACCATATATTTT
d_gene: TRBD2; j_gene: TRBJ2-7; abundance: -; v_gene: TRBV10-1; CDR3aa: CASSALAGGLWEQYF; CDR3nt: TGCGCCAGCAGTGCTCTAGCGGGAGGACTGTGGGAGCAGTACTTC
d_gene: -; j_gene: TRBJ1-1; abundance: -; v_gene: TRBV28; CDR3aa: CASSPLPEGMNTEAFF; CDR3nt: TGTGCCAGCAGTCCCCTCCCGGAGGGAATGAACACTGAAGCTTTCTTT